A single T cell receptor beta chain is shown here with its context. Seattle researchers signed up patients amid active infection and tracked them longitudinally. The data belong to a study of blood T cell repertoires in COVID-19. Study-level information: Specimens from acute and convalescent COVID-19 originated in the United States, Italy and Spain. From T cells, B-cell-depleted T cells, or PBMCs came the material, which was cDNA or gDNA.

Assay used: immunoSEQ multiplex PCR; TCRdb lists only in-frame clones, some missing. The sample lists roughly 260,000 clones; more than 85% were seen once. The CDR3 has 13 residues. Trimming removed 1 base at V and 7 bases at J, with 11 bases between. Germline lookup yields CDR1 SGHTA and CDR2 FQGNSA. The sequenced material came from peripheral blood. The receptor comes from a person under 35 with COVID-19, enrolled during active disease. V is TRBV7-2 and J is TRBJ2-7; D is undetermined. The CDR3 DNA reads TGTGCCAGCAGCTTAGGGCAGGTTGGGGAGCAGTACTTC. Translating it yields CASSLGQVGEQYF.